A single sample gave rise to the 7 T cell receptor beta chains below, sequenced in a study of blood T cell repertoires in COVID-19. Generated by immunoSEQ multiplex PCR, the TCRdb table keeps only in-frame clones and is missing some. The sample holds around 74,000 clones, around nine tenths seen once. Sequenced material: peripheral blood. Receptors were obtained from a man aged 25 to 40 with acute or convalescent COVID-19.

The chain carries TRBV3-1 (or the pseudogene TRBV3-2) and TRBJ1-3; tentative D call: TRBD1 (6 bases). Trimming took off 1 base at V and 8 bases at J, with 12 bases between the two ends. This CDR3 comprises 14 residues. The V gene's germline CDR1 is LGHDT and CDR2 YNNKEL (reference sequence). The CDR3 loop is CASSQGGPSDTIYF. The CDR3 coding sequence is TGTGCCAGCAGCCAAGGGGGGCCGTCCGACACCATATATTTT.

V usage is TRBV3-1 (or the pseudogene TRBV3-2) and J usage is TRBJ2-7; 7 positions agree with TRBD2. Germline lookup yields CDR1 LGHDT and CDR2 YNNKEL (reference sequence). V was pared by 2 bases and J by 1 base, with 5 bases of the junction left unmatched. The CDR3 contains 15 residues. The CDR3: CASSQPTLASYEQYF. CDR3 nucleotides: TGTGCCAGCAGCCAACCAACACTAGCGTCCTACGAGCAGTACTTC.

The rearrangement uses TRBV5-1 and TRBJ2-7; 11 bases align to TRBD2. J gave up 2 bases and V 0 bases, and 7 bases lay outside the gene matches. CDR1 and CDR2 from the germline V gene are SGHRS and YFSETQ. This CDR3 region has 17 residues. The CDR3 DNA is TGCGCCAGCAGCTTGGAGACTACTAGCGGGGGAGCCTACGAGCAGTACTTC. Its translation is CASSLETTSGGAYEQYF.

The rearrangement uses TRBV2 and TRBJ2-1; TRBD2 is a possible D gene (6 bases). This CDR3 contains 14 residues. Germline V gene data show CDR1 as SNHLY and CDR2 as FYNNEI. V lost 7 bases and J lost 9, with 19 bases in between. CDR3 loop: CASKLISGYPEQFF. The CDR3, as DNA: TGTGCCAGCAAACTTATTAGCGGATACCCTGAGCAGTTCTTC.

This clone was recorded once. The chain employs TRBV2 and TRBJ2-1; TRBD2 agrees at 13 bases. The CDR3 totals 16 residues. Germline V gene data show CDR1 as SNHLY and CDR2 as FYNNEI. V lost 6 bases to trimming and J lost 8 bases; unmatched junction nucleotides: 10. CDR3 in amino acids: CASSLRGLAGVYEQFF. DNA of the CDR3: TGTGCCAGCAGCCTCCGAGGACTAGCGGGAGTCTATGAGCAGTTCTTC.

This chain links TRBV5-1 with TRBJ2-1; the D gene is possibly TRBD2 (5 bases). Germline lookup yields CDR1 SGHRS and CDR2 YFSETQ. V dropped 1 base and J dropped 4 bases, with 12 bases sitting between them. This CDR3 contains 15 residues. The CDR3 here is CASSLTRSPYNEQFF. The CDR3 coding sequence is TGCGCCAGCAGCTTGACTAGAAGTCCTTACAATGAGCAGTTCTTC. The whole variable domain, remainder taken from reference TRBV5-1 and TRBJ2-1, is KAGVTQTPRYLIKTRGQQVTLSCSPISGHRSVSWYQQTPGQGLQFLFEYFSETQRNKGNFPGRFSGRQFSNSRSEMNVSTLELGDSALYLCASSLTRSPYNEQFFGPGTRLTVL.

The genes are TRBV9 and TRBJ2-3; 13 nucleotides line up with TRBD2. V gave up 3 bases and J gave up 0 bases; unmatched junction bases: 4. The CDR3 length is 17 residues. Germline lookup yields CDR1 SGDLS and CDR2 YYNGEE. The CDR3 DNA reads TGTGCCAGCAGCGAGGGACTAGCGGGGTACAGCACAGATACGCAGTATTTT. It translates to CASSEGLAGYSTDTQYF.